The entry below describes one TCR beta chain. The CDR3 is made up of 14 amino acids. The junction had 4 bases not matched to a gene; V was cut back by 3 bases and J by 4 bases. Germline assignment: CDR1 SQVTM and CDR2 ANQGSEA. The table came from immunoSEQ multiplex PCR; TCRdb's copy has only in-frame clones and leaves some out. The repertoire holds about 250,000 clones, with about nine tenths as singletons. The sample originates from a study of blood T cell repertoires in COVID-19. Study-wide background: T cells, B-cell-depleted T cells, or PBMCs supplied cDNA or gDNA.

The receptor was derived from a woman aged 30 to 39 with COVID-19, enrolled during active disease. The chain uses TRBV29-1 and TRBJ1-3, with TRBD1 matching over 9 bases. The material sequenced was peripheral blood. The CDR3, as DNA: TGCAGCGTTGAGGGACAGGGTACAGGAAACACCATATATTTT. It translates to CSVEGQGTGNTIYF.